These 10 T cell receptor beta chains came from one sample sequenced in a study of T cells in Graves' hyperthyroidism and ophthalmopathy. TCR beta CDR3 sequences were amplified from RNA transcripts. During a first-round RT-PCR of the TCR CDR3, the HTBI primer set was used. TCRdb reprocessed the multiplex PCR reads with MiXCR, giving one entry per CDR3 protein. The data show 550,000 to 800,000 distinct CDR3 sequences, 17% seen once. The sample was blood. These receptors were taken from a man aged 45 to 65 with Graves' hyperthyroidism.

This clonotype was counted at least ten times. This chain connects TRBV20-1 to TRBJ2-2, with 10 bases fitting TRBD2. In germline, CDR1 is DFQATT, CDR2 SNEGSKA (reference sequence). The CDR3 has 13 amino acids. V trimming: 6 bases; J trimming: 12 bases; junction bases outside the gene matches: 10. CDR3 loop: CSARTSGREKLFF. The CDR3 DNA is TGCAGTGCACGGACTAGCGGCCGGGAGAAGCTGTTTTTT.

The chain is built from TRBV28 and TRBJ2-3; 7 bases map to TRBD1. Germline V gene data show CDR1 as MDHEN and CDR2 as SYDVKM. V lost 6 bases and J lost 4; bases outside the gene matches: 13. This CDR3 region has 16 residues. CDR3 bases: TGTGCCAGCAGCCGCCTAAGAGGGGGCCTTTCAGATACGCAGTATTTT. Amino acids: CASSRLRGGLSDTQYF.

This clonotype was found a few times. Here the CDR3 reads CASSVETGELFF. For the CDR3, the DNA is TGCGCCAGCAGCGTCGAAACCGGGGAGCTGTTTTTT. The rearrangement uses TRBV5-1 and TRBJ2-2, with unresolved D. V was cut by 4 bases and J by 5 bases, with 6 bases left in between. This CDR3 contains 12 residues. Germline loops: CDR1 SGHRS, CDR2 YFSETQ.

This clonotype was observed many times. This chain links TRBV11-3 with TRBJ2-1; D is possibly TRBD2 (5 bases). Trimming left V 5 bases short and J 9 bases short, with 17 bases between. The CDR3 extends over 14 amino acids. Germline V gene sequence: CDR1 SGHNT, CDR2 YENEEA. The CDR3 bases are TGTGCCAGCAGCCTCCAAGGGAGACCTGGTGAGCAGTTCTTC. Its translation: CASSLQGRPGEQFF.

This clonotype was counted at least ten times. The V and J genes are TRBV7-9 and TRBJ2-7; D may be TRBD2 (7 bases). Germline assignment: CDR1 SEHNR and CDR2 FQNEAQ (reference sequence). This CDR3 is 16 amino acids long. Trimming left V 5 bases short and J 1 base short, with 18 bases between. The CDR3 coding sequence is TGTGCCAGCAGCCCGACGGGGGGCAGTCCATCCTACGAGCAGTACTTC. It yields the protein CASSPTGGSPSYEQYF.

This clonotype has a handful of counts. The chain's CDR3 is CASSLSPGAVTEAFF. In DNA, the CDR3 is TGTGCCAGCAGTTTATCGCCGGGGGCGGTTACTGAAGCTTTCTTT. This chain links TRBV27 with TRBJ1-1; tentatively, D is TRBD1 (6 bases). Looked up from germline, CDR1 is MNHEY and CDR2 is SMNVEV (reference sequence). The CDR3 has 15 amino acids. Trimming removed 0 bases at V and 5 bases at J, with 13 bases between.

This rearrangement joins TRBV12-5 to TRBJ2-5, with a possible D match to TRBD1 (6 bases). With 6 bases removed from V and 1 base from J, the gap between germline ends came to 15 bases. CDR3 size: 15 residues. CDR1 LGHNT and CDR2 FRNRAP come from the germline V gene. The CDR3 nucleotides read TGTGCTAGTGGCCGTACAGGGTACACCCAAGAGACCCAGTACTTC. Protein product: CASGRTGYTQETQYF.

This clonotype was observed many times. The chain is built from TRBV7-3 and TRBJ2-1, with unresolved D. Germline V gene sequence: CDR1 SGHTA, CDR2 FQGTGA. This CDR3 has 12 amino acids. V lost 5 bases and J lost 8, with 10 bases in between. Here the CDR3 reads CASSLVPYEQFF. In DNA form, the CDR3 reads TGTGCCAGCAGCCTCGTCCCCTATGAGCAGTTCTTC.

There are many counts of this clonotype. V and J are TRBV19 and TRBJ1-1, with D maybe TRBD1 (6 bases). Trimming took off 3 bases at V and 1 base at J, with 12 bases between the two ends. The CDR3 is 15 residues long. Germline assignment: CDR1 LNHDA and CDR2 SQIVND (reference sequence). The CDR3 loop reads CASSIKGTRNTEAFF. The CDR3 region has the DNA TGTGCCAGTAGTATCAAAGGGACAAGGAACACTGAAGCTTTCTTT.

This clonotype was seen ten or more times. Here the CDR3 reads CASSFGTAYTEAFF. Here the CDR3 DNA reads TGCGCCAGCAGCTTTGGGACAGCGTACACTGAAGCTTTCTTT. The V and J genes are TRBV5-1 and TRBJ1-1; 7 nucleotides match TRBD1. Trimming took 2 bases from V and 3 from J; bases not matched to a gene: 4. Per germline, CDR1 SGHRS and CDR2 YFSETQ. CDR3 length equals 14 residues.